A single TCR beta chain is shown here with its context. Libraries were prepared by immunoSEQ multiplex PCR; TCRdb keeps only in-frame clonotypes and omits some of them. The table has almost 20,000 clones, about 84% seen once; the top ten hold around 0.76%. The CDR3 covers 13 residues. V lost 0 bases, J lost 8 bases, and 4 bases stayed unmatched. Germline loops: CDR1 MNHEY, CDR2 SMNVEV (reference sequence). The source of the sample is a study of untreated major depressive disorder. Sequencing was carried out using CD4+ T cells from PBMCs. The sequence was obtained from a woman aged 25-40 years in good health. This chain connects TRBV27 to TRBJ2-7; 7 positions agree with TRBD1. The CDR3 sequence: CASSLSPQGKQYF. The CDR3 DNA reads TGTGCCAGCAGTTTATCCCCACAGGGGAAGCAGTACTTC.